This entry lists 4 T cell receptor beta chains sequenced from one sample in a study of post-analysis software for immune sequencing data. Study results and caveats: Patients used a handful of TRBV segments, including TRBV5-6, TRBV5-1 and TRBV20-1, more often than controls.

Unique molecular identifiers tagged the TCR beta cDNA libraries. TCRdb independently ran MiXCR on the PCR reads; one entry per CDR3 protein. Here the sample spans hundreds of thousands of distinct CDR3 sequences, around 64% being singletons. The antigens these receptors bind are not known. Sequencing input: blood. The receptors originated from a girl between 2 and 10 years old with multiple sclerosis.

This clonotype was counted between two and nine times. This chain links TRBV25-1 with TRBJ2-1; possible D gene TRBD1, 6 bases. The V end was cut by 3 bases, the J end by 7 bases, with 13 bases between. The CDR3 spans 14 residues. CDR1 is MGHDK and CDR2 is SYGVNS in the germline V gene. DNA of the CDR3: TGTGCCAGCAGTGACTCCAGGGGCAGGAATGAGCAGTTCTTC. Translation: CASSDSRGRNEQFF.

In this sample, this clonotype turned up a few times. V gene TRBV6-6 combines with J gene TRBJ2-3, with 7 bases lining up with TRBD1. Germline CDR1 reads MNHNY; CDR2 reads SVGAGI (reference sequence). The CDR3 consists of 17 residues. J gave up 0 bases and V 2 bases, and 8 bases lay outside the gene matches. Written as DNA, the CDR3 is TGTGCCAGCAGTTACACGCTAAAACAGGGGAGCACAGATACGCAGTATTTT. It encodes CASSYTLKQGSTDTQYF.

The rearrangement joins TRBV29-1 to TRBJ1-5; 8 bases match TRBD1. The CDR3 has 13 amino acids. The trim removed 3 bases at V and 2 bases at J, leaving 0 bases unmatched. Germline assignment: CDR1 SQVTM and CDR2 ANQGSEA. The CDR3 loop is CSVETGGNQPQHF. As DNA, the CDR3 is TGCAGCGTTGAGACAGGGGGCAATCAGCCCCAGCATTTT.

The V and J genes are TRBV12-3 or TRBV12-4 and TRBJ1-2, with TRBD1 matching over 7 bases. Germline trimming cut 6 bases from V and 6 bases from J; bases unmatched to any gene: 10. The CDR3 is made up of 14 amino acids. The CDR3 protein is CASSPGGYGHGYTF. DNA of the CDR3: TGTGCCAGCAGCCCAGGGGGGTATGGCCATGGCTACACCTTC.